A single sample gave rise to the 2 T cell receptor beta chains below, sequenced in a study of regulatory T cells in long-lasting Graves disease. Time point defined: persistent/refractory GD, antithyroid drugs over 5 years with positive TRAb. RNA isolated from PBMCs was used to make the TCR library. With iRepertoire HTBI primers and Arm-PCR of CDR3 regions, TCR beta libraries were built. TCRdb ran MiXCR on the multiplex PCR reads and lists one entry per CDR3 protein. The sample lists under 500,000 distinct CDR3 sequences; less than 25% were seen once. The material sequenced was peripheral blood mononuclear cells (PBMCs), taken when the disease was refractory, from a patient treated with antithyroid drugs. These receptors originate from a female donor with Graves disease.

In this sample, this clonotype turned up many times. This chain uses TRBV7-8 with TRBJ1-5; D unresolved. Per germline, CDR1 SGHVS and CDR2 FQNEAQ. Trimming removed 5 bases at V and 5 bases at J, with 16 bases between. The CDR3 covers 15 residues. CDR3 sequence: CASSPKSDRYQPQHF. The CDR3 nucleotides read TGTGCCAGCAGCCCAAAGTCGGACCGCTATCAGCCCCAGCATTTT. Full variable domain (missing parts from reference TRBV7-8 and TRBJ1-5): GAGVSQSPRYKVAKRGQDVALRCDPISGHVSLFWYQQALGQGPEFLTYFQNEAQLDKSGLPSDRFFAERPEGSVSTLKIQRTQQEDSAVYLCASSPKSDRYQPQHFGDGTRLSIL.

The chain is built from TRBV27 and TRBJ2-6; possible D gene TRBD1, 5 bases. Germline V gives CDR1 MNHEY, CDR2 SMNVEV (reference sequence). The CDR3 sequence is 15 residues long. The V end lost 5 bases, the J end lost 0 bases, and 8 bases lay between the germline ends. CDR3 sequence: CASSATASGANVLTF. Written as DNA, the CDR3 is TGTGCCAGCAGTGCGACAGCCTCTGGGGCCAACGTCCTGACTTTC. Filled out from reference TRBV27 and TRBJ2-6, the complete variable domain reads EAQVTQNPRYLITVTGKKLTVTCSQNMNHEYMSWYRQDPGLGLRQIYYSMNVEVTDKGDVPEGYKVSRKEKRNFPLILESPSPNQTSLYFCASSATASGANVLTFGAGSRLTVL.